This T cell receptor (beta chain) was found in a study of blood T cells in healthy people across ages. V shed 8 bases and J 11 bases; nucleotides not matched to a gene: 14. The CDR3 runs 13 residues. Germline V CDR1 and CDR2: MNHEY, SVGEGT. This clonotype was detected a few times. Antigen unknown. A second roughly 6 to 12 cycle PCR used barcoded and J-beta primers. One entry per CDR3 protein results from TCRdb running MiXCR on the 5' RACE reads. The sample holds fewer than 700,000 distinct CDR3 sequences, around 50% seen once. General observations from the study: Possibly confounding the expanded clonotype changes was the fact that donor CMV status was unknown. Older age coincided with a roughly linear decline in TCR beta diversity per million T cells.

The TCR was taken from an elderly man in good health. V and J are TRBV6-2 or TRBV6-3 and TRBJ2-5; 7 bases align to TRBD2. The sample taken for sequencing was blood. CDR3 in amino acids: CASGGTTRRQQYF. CDR3 bases: TGTGCCAGCGGGGGGACTACAAGGCGCCAGCAGTACTTC.